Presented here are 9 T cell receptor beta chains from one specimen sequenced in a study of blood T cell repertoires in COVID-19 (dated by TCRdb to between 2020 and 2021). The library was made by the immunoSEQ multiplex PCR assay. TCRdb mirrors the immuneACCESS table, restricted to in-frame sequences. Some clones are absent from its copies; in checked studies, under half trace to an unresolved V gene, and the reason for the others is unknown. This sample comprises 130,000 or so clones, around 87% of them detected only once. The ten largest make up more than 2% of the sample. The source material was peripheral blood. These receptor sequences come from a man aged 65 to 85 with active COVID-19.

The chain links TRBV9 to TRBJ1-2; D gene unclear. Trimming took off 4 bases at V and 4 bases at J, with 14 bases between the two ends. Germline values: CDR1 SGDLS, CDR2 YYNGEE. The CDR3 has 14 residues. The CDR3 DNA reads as TGTGCCAGCAGCAGGTCTCCGGAGGCCTATGGCTACACCTTC. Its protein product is CASSRSPEAYGYTF.

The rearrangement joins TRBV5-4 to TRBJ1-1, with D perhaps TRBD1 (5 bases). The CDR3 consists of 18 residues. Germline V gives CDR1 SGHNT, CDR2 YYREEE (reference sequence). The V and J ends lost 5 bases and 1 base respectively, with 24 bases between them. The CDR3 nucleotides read TGTGCCAGCAGGGCATTGGGGGGGTTGGCCAATTCGAACACTGAAGCTTTCTTT. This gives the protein CASRALGGLANSNTEAFF. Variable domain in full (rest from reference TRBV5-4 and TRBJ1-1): ETGVTQSPTHLIKTRGQQVTLRCSSQSGHNTVSWYQQALGQGPQFIFQYYREEENGRGNFPPRFSGLQFPNYSSELNVNALELDDSALYLCASRALGGLANSNTEAFFGQGTRLTVV.

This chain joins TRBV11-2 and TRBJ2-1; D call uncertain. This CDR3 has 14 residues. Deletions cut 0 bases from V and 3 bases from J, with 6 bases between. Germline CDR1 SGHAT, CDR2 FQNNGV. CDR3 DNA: TGTGCCAGCAGCTTAGACAGGTTCTACAATGAGCAGTTCTTC. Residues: CASSLDRFYNEQFF.

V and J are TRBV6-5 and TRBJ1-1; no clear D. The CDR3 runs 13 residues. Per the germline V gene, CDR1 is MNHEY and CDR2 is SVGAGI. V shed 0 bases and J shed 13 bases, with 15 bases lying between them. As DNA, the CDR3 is TGTGCCAGCAGTTACTCGATGGGTCGGGATGGTTTCTTT. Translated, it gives CASSYSMGRDGFF.

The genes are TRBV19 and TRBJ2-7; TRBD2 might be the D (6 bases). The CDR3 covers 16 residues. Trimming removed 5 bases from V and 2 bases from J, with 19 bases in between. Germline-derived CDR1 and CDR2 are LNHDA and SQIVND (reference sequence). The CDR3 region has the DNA TGTGCCAGTAGTCCGAGGGACTTTCTTCCAACCTACGAGCAGTACTTC. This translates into CASSPRDFLPTYEQYF.

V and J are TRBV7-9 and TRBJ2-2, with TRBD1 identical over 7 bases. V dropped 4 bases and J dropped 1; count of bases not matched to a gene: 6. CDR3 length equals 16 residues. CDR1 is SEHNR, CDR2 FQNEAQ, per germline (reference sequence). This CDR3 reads CASSSARTGNTGELFF. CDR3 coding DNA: TGTGCCAGCAGCTCAGCCAGGACAGGGAACACCGGGGAGCTGTTTTTT.

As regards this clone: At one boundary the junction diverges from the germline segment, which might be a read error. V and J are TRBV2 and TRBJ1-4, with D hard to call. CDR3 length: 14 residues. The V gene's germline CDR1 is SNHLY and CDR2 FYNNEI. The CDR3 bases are TGTGCCAGCGGTGACGGAGCAACTAATGAAAAACTGTTTTTT. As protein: CASGDGATNEKLFF.

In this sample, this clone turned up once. Here the CDR3 reads CASRMQVHQPQHF. As DNA, the CDR3 is TGTGCCAGCAGGATGCAGGTGCATCAGCCCCAGCATTTT. This chain joins TRBV28 and TRBJ1-5; D gene unclear. The CDR3 loop spans 13 amino acids. The ends were cut back, 6 bases at V and 5 bases at J, with 11 bases in the middle. Germline V gene sequence: CDR1 MDHEN, CDR2 SYDVKM.

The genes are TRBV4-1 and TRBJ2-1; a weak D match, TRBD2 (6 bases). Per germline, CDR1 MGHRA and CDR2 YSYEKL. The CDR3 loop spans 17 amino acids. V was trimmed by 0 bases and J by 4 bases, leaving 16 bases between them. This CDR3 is CASSQESSQTRYNEQFF. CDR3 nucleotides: TGCGCCAGCAGCCAAGAGAGTTCACAGACTAGGTACAATGAGCAGTTCTTC.